A single sample gave rise to the 32 T cell receptor beta chains below, sequenced in a study of human T cells and chemical hapten exposure. Time point denoted: patch test 3, about 24 weeks after DPC sensitization. Treatment specified: therapeutic diphenylcyclopropenone sensitization with weekly scalp DPC. TCRdb re-analysed the RACE reads in MiXCR, keeping a single row per CDR3 protein. The sample has some 110,000 distinct CDR3 sequences; 30% to 35% are singletons. The sample consisted of whole blood, taken in connection with sensitization to the hapten diphenylcyclopropenone (DPC). These receptors were collected from a man aged 40-55 years with alopecia areata. Some clones in this sample may be carry-over from other donors' samples.

The chain's CDR3 is CASSLSPVTYNEQFF. CDR3 in DNA: TGTGCCAGCAGTTTATCTCCGGTGACCTACAATGAGCAGTTCTTC. This sequence joins TRBV27 and TRBJ2-1; D gene unclear. Per the germline V gene, CDR1 is MNHEY and CDR2 is SMNVEV (reference sequence). The length of the CDR3 is 15 residues. Trimming shortened V by 0 bases and J by 2 bases, and 8 bases separated the two germline ends.

Worth noting for this clonotype: The junction shows a germline mismatch at one end, possibly a read error. The rearrangement joins TRBV12-3 or TRBV12-4 to TRBJ2-7; D not certain. The CDR3 is made up of 14 amino acids. The CDR3 spells CVSSPLRPPYEQYF. DNA of the CDR3: TGTGTCAGCAGTCCGTTGAGACCACCCTACGAGCAGTACTTC.

The sample holds a few counts of this clonotype. This chain connects TRBV11-3 to TRBJ2-3, with D tentatively TRBD1 (5 bases). Germline V gene lookup returns CDR1 SGHNT and CDR2 YENEEA. Between the trimmed V and J ends, which lost 0 bases and 9 bases, there was a span of 10 bases. The CDR3 runs to 13 residues. The CDR3 is CASSLDWQGTQYF. CDR3 coding DNA: TGTGCCAGCAGCTTAGATTGGCAGGGAACGCAGTATTTT. The full variable domain, completed using reference TRBV11-3 and TRBJ2-3, is EAGVVQSPRYKIIEKKQPVAFWCNPISGHNTLYWYLQNLGQGPELLIRYENEEAVDDSQLPKDRFSAERLKGVDSTLKIQPAELGDSAVYLCASSLDWQGTQYFGPGTRLTVL.

J is TRBJ1-1 and V is TRBV6-5, with D perhaps matching TRBD1 (6 bases). CDR3 length: 13 amino acids. Deletions cut 5 bases from V and 4 bases from J, with 11 bases between. Looked up from germline, CDR1 is MNHEY and CDR2 is SVGAGI. The CDR3 loop reads CASSRDTSTEAFF. The CDR3 nucleotides are TGTGCCAGCAGTAGGGACACGTCCACTGAAGCTTTCTTT.

This chain connects TRBV7-2 to TRBJ2-7; perhaps TRBD1 as D (5 bases). Trimming stripped 1 base from V and 5 bases from J, with 15 bases between. The germline gives CDR1 SGHTA, CDR2 FQGNSA. There are 15 residues in the CDR3. CDR3 in amino acids: CASSLGGRLAHEQYF. The CDR3 bases are TGTGCCAGCAGCTTAGGGGGCAGACTGGCCCACGAGCAGTACTTC.

J is TRBJ2-3 and V is TRBV12-3 or TRBV12-4; D uncertain. The CDR3 spans 13 residues. With 1 base removed from V and 6 bases from J, the gap between germline ends came to 8 bases. The CDR3 loop is CASSLDPEDTQYF. The CDR3 DNA sequence: TGTGCCAGCAGTTTAGACCCCGAGGATACGCAGTATTTT.

This rearrangement joins TRBV30 to TRBJ1-6; TRBD1 matches 7 bases. Germline CDR1 GTSNPN, CDR2 SVGIG (reference sequence). The V segment lost 3 bases and the J segment 7 bases; nucleotides outside the gene matches: 12. CDR3 length: 16 residues. DNA of the CDR3: TGTGCCTGGAGGACCAGGGACAGATTATCAAATTCACCCCTCCACTTT. Protein sequence: CAWRTRDRLSNSPLHF. Variable domain in full (rest from reference TRBV30 and TRBJ1-6): SQTIHQWPATLVQPVGSPLSLECTVEGTSNPNLYWYRQAAGRGLQLLFYSVGIGQISSEVPQNLSASRPQDRQFILSSKKLLLSDSGFYLCAWRTRDRLSNSPLHFGNGTRLTVT.

V is TRBV7-2 and J is TRBJ2-3, with TRBD2 matching over 9 bases. The CDR3 spans 15 residues. V trimming: 1 base; J trimming: 4 bases; junction bases outside the gene matches: 3. Per the germline V gene, CDR1 is SGHTA and CDR2 is FQGNSA. This CDR3 reads CASSLGLAGSDTQYF. CDR3 nucleotides: TGTGCCAGCAGCTTAGGTCTAGCGGGGTCAGATACGCAGTATTTT.

This clonotype has a handful of counts. This chain connects TRBV7-2 to TRBJ2-3; perhaps TRBD2 as D (6 bases). Trimming removed 5 bases at V and 6 bases at J, with 9 bases between. The CDR3 runs to 12 residues. Per germline, CDR1 SGHTA and CDR2 FQGNSA. The DNA of the CDR3 is TGTGCCAGCAGCACAGGAGGGGATACGCAGTATTTT. As protein: CASSTGGDTQYF. The full variable domain, with the rest looked up from reference TRBV7-2 and TRBJ2-3, is GAGVSQSPSNKVTEKGKDVELRCDPISGHTALYWYRQSLGQGLEFLIYFQGNSAPDKSGLPSDRFSAERTGGSVSTLTIQRTQQEDSAVYLCASSTGGDTQYFGPGTRLTVL.

The chain couples TRBV12-3 or TRBV12-4 to TRBJ2-6; D remains unclear. There are 16 residues in the CDR3. V was trimmed by 3 bases and J by 0 bases, leaving 9 bases between them. The DNA for the CDR3 is TGTGCCAGCAGTTTTAGGTTACCCTCTGGGGCCAACGTCCTGACTTTC. It is translated as CASSFRLPSGANVLTF.

This clonotype was observed a handful of times. The genes are TRBV6-5 and TRBJ1-6; weak D call: TRBD1 (6 bases). V was cut by 4 bases and J by 8 bases, with 15 bases left in between. Germline values: CDR1 MNHEY, CDR2 SVGAGI. The CDR3 runs 15 residues. The CDR3 coding sequence is TGTGCCAGCAGTTGGGACACCTCTCGGGATTCACCCCTCCACTTT. As protein: CASSWDTSRDSPLHF.

This chain connects TRBV5-6 to TRBJ1-5, with a weak D call TRBD1 (5 bases). V lost 0 bases and J lost 3, with 7 bases in between. Germline V gives CDR1 SGHDT, CDR2 YYEEEE. The CDR3 consists of 14 residues. CDR3 sequence (DNA): TGTGCCAGCAGCTTGGTAGGGACCAATCAGCCCCAGCATTTT. Protein: CASSLVGTNQPQHF.

This clonotype was seen a handful of times. The genes are TRBV2 and TRBJ2-3; D remains ambiguous. CDR3 length: 11 amino acids. Germline CDR1 SNHLY, CDR2 FYNNEI. Trimming shortened V by 8 bases and J by 6 bases, and 9 bases separated the two germline ends. The CDR3 sequence: CASGHRDTQYF. CDR3 DNA sequence: TGTGCCAGCGGCCATAGGGATACGCAGTATTTT.

The chain joins TRBV25-1 to TRBJ2-3; 8 positions match TRBD2. V shed 1 base, J shed 0 bases, and the junction held 6 bases outside the gene matches. This CDR3 spans 17 amino acids. Germline CDR1 and CDR2: MGHDK and SYGVNS. The CDR3 protein is CASSELSGSDSTDTQYF. CDR3 DNA: TGTGCCAGCAGTGAATTGAGCGGGAGTGATAGCACAGATACGCAGTATTTT.

This clonotype was seen a handful of times. This chain links TRBV28 with TRBJ2-3; no clear D gene. V shed 3 bases and J shed 2 bases, with 12 bases lying between them. The CDR3 has 15 residues. Germline V gene sequence: CDR1 MDHEN, CDR2 SYDVKM. The CDR3 loop reads CASSFSLENTDTQYF. The CDR3 bases are TGTGCCAGCAGTTTCTCCCTAGAAAACACAGATACGCAGTATTTT.

This clonotype was recorded many times. The chain is built from TRBV29-1 and TRBJ2-5; 7 nucleotides align to TRBD1. Germline assignment: CDR1 SQVTM and CDR2 ANQGSEA. The CDR3 totals 13 residues. Losses at the gene ends were 0 bases for V and 7 bases for J; bases not matched to a gene: 5. The CDR3 here is CSVEDDRASTQYF. In DNA, the CDR3 is TGCAGCGTTGAAGATGACAGGGCCTCGACCCAGTACTTC.

The J gene is TRBJ2-1, the V gene TRBV19; no clear D gene. This CDR3 contains 13 residues. Germline lookup yields CDR1 LNHDA and CDR2 SQIVND (reference sequence). The ends were cut back, 3 bases at V and 8 bases at J, with 11 bases in the middle. CDR3 in amino acids: CASSISGVDEQFF. CDR3 coding DNA: TGTGCCAGTAGTATCTCTGGGGTCGATGAGCAGTTCTTC.

The chain carries TRBV12-3 or TRBV12-4 and TRBJ2-5, with 14 bases identical to TRBD2. This CDR3 spans 16 amino acids. V gave up 5 bases and J gave up 7 bases; unmatched junction bases: 9. The CDR3: CASSLGLAGVVGTQYF. CDR3 coding DNA: TGTGCCAGCAGTCTGGGACTAGCGGGAGTTGTTGGGACCCAGTACTTC.

This chain links TRBV20-1 with TRBJ2-3; 9 bases align to TRBD1. V shed 6 bases, J shed 5 bases, and the junction held 12 bases outside the gene matches. The CDR3 covers 15 residues. Germline loops: CDR1 DFQATT, CDR2 SNEGSKA (reference sequence). The CDR3 nucleotides are TGCAGTGCATCGGGACAGGGTCTCGTAAGAGATACGCAGTATTTT. It codes for CSASGQGLVRDTQYF.

This clonotype has at least ten counts. This chain joins TRBV3-1 and TRBJ1-1; D ambiguous. CDR1 is LGHDT, CDR2 YNNKEL, per germline (reference sequence). The CDR3 length is 14 residues. V gave up 1 base and J gave up 3 bases, with 9 bases separating them. The chain's CDR3 is CASSQGEVDTEAFF. As DNA, the CDR3 is TGTGCCAGCAGCCAAGGGGAGGTGGACACTGAAGCTTTCTTT.

V usage is TRBV5-6 and J usage is TRBJ2-7; D unclear. The V gene lost 0 bases and the J gene lost 0 bases, with 10 bases spanning the gap. Germline CDR1 SGHDT, CDR2 YYEEEE. The CDR3 length is 15 residues. For the CDR3, the DNA is TGTGCCAGCAGCTTGGACCGGTGGGGCTCCTACGAGCAGTACGTC. Protein: CASSLDRWGSYEQYV.

This clonotype was observed a few times. This sequence joins TRBV5-8 and TRBJ1-5; 7 nucleotides agree with TRBD1. The length of the CDR3 is 16 residues. Per germline, CDR1 SGHTS and CDR2 YDEGEE. V was pared by 0 bases and J by 8 bases, with 11 bases of the junction left unmatched. Here the CDR3 reads CASSLGPTGFVEPQHF. In nucleotides, the CDR3 is TGTGCCAGCAGCTTGGGACCGACAGGGTTCGTTGAGCCCCAGCATTTT.

In this sample, this clonotype turned up a few times. The chain joins TRBV24-1 to TRBJ2-2; no clear D gene. V shed 6 bases and J shed 0 bases, with 10 bases lying between them. The CDR3 length is 15 residues. Germline V gene data show CDR1 as KGHDR and CDR2 as SFDVKD. The chain's CDR3 is CATSYGGANTGELFF. The CDR3 nucleotides are TGTGCCACCAGTTACGGCGGAGCGAACACCGGGGAGCTGTTTTTT.

This clonotype showed up just a few times. The chain carries TRBV21-1 and TRBJ2-7. TRBV21-1 is a pseudogene. The CDR3 is made up of 15 amino acids. CDR3 coding DNA: TGTGCCAGCAGCAAAGTGCGTCTGAGGATGATCGAGCAGTACGTC. This encodes CASSKVRLRMIEQYV.

The V gene is TRBV18, the J gene TRBJ2-3; 11 positions match TRBD2. The CDR3 runs 15 residues. Losses at the gene ends were 5 bases for V and 5 bases for J; bases not matched to a gene: 6. Per germline, CDR1 KGHSH and CDR2 LQKENI. CDR3 protein: CASSVTSGSKDTQYF. CDR3 nucleotides: TGTGCCAGCTCAGTAACTAGCGGGAGTAAAGATACGCAGTATTTT.

The J gene is TRBJ1-1, the V gene TRBV27; D is unresolved. Looked up from germline, CDR1 is MNHEY and CDR2 is SMNVEV (reference sequence). V was pared by 9 bases and J by 11 bases, with 13 bases between. The CDR3 runs to 10 residues. This chain's CDR3 is CARFISWAFF. The CDR3 DNA reads as TGTGCCAGATTCATTTCGTGGGCTTTCTTT.

The gene calls are TRBV7-6 and TRBJ2-7; the D gene is possibly TRBD2 (6 bases). The length of the CDR3 is 16 residues. With 7 bases removed from V and 2 bases from J, the gap between germline ends came to 21 bases. Germline assignment: CDR1 SGHVS and CDR2 FNYEAQ. CDR3 DNA: TGTGCCAGCAACCCCTCGGCGCGGGAAGCGACCTACGAGCAGTACGTC. As protein: CASNPSAREATYEQYV.

In this sample, this clonotype turned up once. The genes are TRBV4-2 and TRBJ1-6; the D is unclear. The CDR3 spans 14 residues. V was pared by 0 bases and J by 8 bases, with 8 bases between. CDR1 LGHNA and CDR2 YNFKEQ come from the germline V gene. CDR3 protein: CASSQDWEDSPLHF. CDR3 bases: TGTGCCAGCAGCCAAGATTGGGAAGATTCACCCCTCCACTTT.

This sequence joins TRBV12-3 or TRBV12-4 and TRBJ2-3, with no clear D. This CDR3 has 18 residues. Trimming removed 8 bases at V and 2 bases at J, with 26 bases between. The CDR3 bases are TGTGCCAGCCGTCCAAGGCCCTTACAAGACGCATACACAGATACGCAGTATTTT. It specifies CASRPRPLQDAYTDTQYF.

This clonotype occurred a few times. The J gene is TRBJ2-2, the V gene TRBV2, with D unclear. The CDR3 spans 13 residues. The V and J ends lost 6 bases and 3 bases respectively, with 8 bases between them. The germline CDR1 and CDR2 sequences are SNHLY and FYNNEI. The CDR3 protein is CASSPTYTGELFF. The CDR3 DNA follows: TGTGCCAGCAGCCCTACATACACCGGGGAGCTGTTTTTT.

This clonotype was detected only a few times. CDR3 in DNA: TGTGCCAGCAGCCAACCCCCAGGCGGAAATTCACCCCTCCACTTT. This codes for CASSQPPGGNSPLHF. The chain joins TRBV3-1 to TRBJ1-6, with D hard to call. This CDR3 contains 15 residues. V lost 2 bases and J 7 bases, leaving 12 bases between the germline ends. Germline V CDR1 and CDR2: LGHDT, YNNKEL (reference sequence).

The sample holds a few counts of this clonotype. V is TRBV19 and J is TRBJ2-5; 7 bases map to TRBD2. The CDR3 runs 16 residues. V was clipped by 3 bases and J by 4 bases; unmatched bases: 11. Germline V lookup: CDR1 LNHDA, CDR2 SQIVND (reference sequence). The CDR3 loop is CASSIVFAGDPETQYF. CDR3 DNA sequence: TGTGCCAGTAGTATCGTGTTTGCGGGAGACCCAGAGACCCAGTACTTC.